The 29 T cell receptor beta chains in this list originate from one sample, sequenced in a study of blood T cell repertoires in COVID-19. Profiled with immunoSEQ multiplex PCR; TCRdb holds only in-frame clones, not every one. The sample lists some 110,000 clones; around 85% were seen once. The sample taken for sequencing was peripheral blood. These receptor sequences come from a man aged 45-65 years with acute or convalescent COVID-19.

As to this clone: The junction departs from the called germline gene at one end, perhaps through a read error. The CDR3 loop reads CASSAAWGQIF. DNA for the CDR3: TGTGCCAGCAGCGCCGCGTGGGGGCAGATCTTT. The J gene is TRBJ1-3, the V gene TRBV7-9, with a tentative D call TRBD1 (6 bases). The CDR3 has 11 amino acids. Germline V gives CDR1 SEHNR, CDR2 FQNEAQ (reference sequence).

The V call is TRBV11-1, the J call TRBJ2-3; 8 nucleotides line up with TRBD1. V lost 5 bases, J lost 3 bases, and 4 bases stayed unmatched. This CDR3 spans 14 amino acids. The germline V gene encodes CDR1 SGHAT and CDR2 FQDESV (reference sequence). In nucleotides, the CDR3 is TGTGCCAGCAGCCATCGACAGGGGACAGATACGCAGTATTTT. Protein product: CASSHRQGTDTQYF.

A few counts support this clone. This chain joins TRBV25-1 and TRBJ1-4, with TRBD1 identical over 7 bases. CDR1 and CDR2 (germline): MGHDK, SYGVNS. Trimming removed 6 bases from V and 7 bases from J; junction bases left unmatched: 8. This CDR3 region has 14 residues. CDR3 in amino acids: CASRTTGLGEKLFF. Here the CDR3 DNA reads TGTGCCAGCAGGACGACAGGGTTGGGTGAAAAACTGTTTTTT.

This chain links TRBV2 with TRBJ2-5; 9 nucleotides align to TRBD1. From germline, CDR1 is SNHLY and CDR2 FYNNEI. The CDR3 runs 13 residues. The J segment lost 5 bases and the V segment lost 9 bases, leaving 7 bases of the junction unmatched. Written as DNA, the CDR3 is TGTGCCAGAGCCGGGACAGGGCTTGAGACCCAGTACTTC. Its translation is CARAGTGLETQYF. The entire variable domain, with the rest obtained from reference TRBV2 and TRBJ2-5, is as follows: EPEVTQTPSHQVTQMGQEVILRCVPISNHLYFYWYRQILGQKVEFLVSFYNNEISEKSEIFDDQFSVERPDGSNFTLKIRSTKLEDSAMYFCARAGTGLETQYFGPGTRLLVL.

The chain combines TRBV2 with TRBJ2-7; a weak D match, TRBD2 (5 bases). With 0 bases removed from V and 5 bases from J, the gap between germline ends came to 14 bases. The CDR3 runs 15 residues. The V gene's germline CDR1 is SNHLY and CDR2 FYNNEI. CDR3 loop: CASSEAVLSGDEQYF. In nucleotides, the CDR3 is TGTGCCAGCAGTGAAGCGGTGCTGTCCGGGGACGAGCAGTACTTC. Full variable domain (missing parts from reference TRBV2 and TRBJ2-7): EPEVTQTPSHQVTQMGQEVILRCVPISNHLYFYWYRQILGQKVEFLVSFYNNEISEKSEIFDDQFSVERPDGSNFTLKIRSTKLEDSAMYFCASSEAVLSGDEQYFGPGTRLTVT.

This chain links TRBV11-2 with TRBJ2-7; no reliable D call. CDR3 length equals 14 residues. The ends were cut back, 1 base at V and 3 bases at J, with 10 bases in the middle. CDR1 and CDR2 (germline): SGHAT, FQNNGV. In DNA, the CDR3 is TGTGCCAGCAGCTTAGCCCCCAACAGCTACGAGCAGTACTTC. Its translation: CASSLAPNSYEQYF.

The chain combines TRBV9 with TRBJ1-3; D gene uncertain. V was pared by 0 bases and J by 0 bases, with 13 bases between. Germline assignment: CDR1 SGDLS and CDR2 YYNGEE. The CDR3 loop spans 17 amino acids. In DNA, the CDR3 is TGTGCCAGCAGCGTAGAGTGGCAGAGGTTCTCTGGAAACACCATATATTTT. Translation: CASSVEWQRFSGNTIYF.

The chain recombines TRBV19 with TRBJ1-5; possibly TRBD1 for D (5 bases). Germline lookup yields CDR1 LNHDA and CDR2 SQIVND (reference sequence). V lost 8 bases, J lost 2 bases, and 16 bases lay in between. This CDR3 has 15 amino acids. The CDR3 DNA reads TGTGCCAGTTTCACGGGGGGAAATGGCAATCAGCCCCAGCATTTT. This sequence encodes CASFTGGNGNQPQHF. The full variable domain, completed using reference TRBV19 and TRBJ1-5, is DGGITQSPKYLFRKEGQNVTLSCEQNLNHDAMYWYRQDPGQGLRLIYYSQIVNDFQKGDIAEGYSVSREKKESFPLTVTSAQKNPTAFYLCASFTGGNGNQPQHFGDGTRLSIL.

This clone was seen only a few times. This CDR3 is also generated by other DNA sequences in the sample. This sequence joins TRBV19 and TRBJ1-2; a possible D gene is TRBD1 (5 bases). The germline V gene has CDR1 LNHDA and CDR2 SQIVND (reference sequence). Trimming removed 4 bases from V and 2 bases from J, with 11 bases in between. This CDR3 region has 14 residues. The CDR3 loop is CASSRSRGNYGYTF. For the CDR3, the DNA is TGTGCCAGTAGTAGGAGCCGGGGGAACTATGGCTACACCTTC.

The count of this clone is one. The chain links TRBV15 to TRBJ2-2, with TRBD1 matching 8 bases. After removal of 5 bases from V and 5 bases from J, the junction contained 7 bases not matched to a gene. The CDR3 runs to 15 residues. Germline CDR1 reads LNHNV; CDR2 reads YYDKDF (reference sequence). The CDR3 nucleotides read TGTGCCACCAGCCCCGGACAGGGAGGAACCGGGGAGCTGTTTTTT. As protein: CATSPGQGGTGELFF.

Here the CDR3 reads CASSPLTGTGTSGSPYEQYF. The CDR3 DNA reads as TGTGCCAGCAGCCCACTGACAGGTACAGGGACTAGCGGGAGTCCCTACGAGCAGTACTTC. The chain recombines TRBV6-6 with TRBJ2-7; 14 nucleotides agree with TRBD2. This CDR3 is 20 amino acids long. V lost 6 bases, J lost 2 bases, and 18 bases stayed unmatched. In germline, CDR1 is MNHNY, CDR2 SVGAGI (reference sequence).

The V and J genes are TRBV3-1 (or the pseudogene TRBV3-2) and TRBJ2-1, with D unresolved. V was cut by 2 bases and J by 0 bases, with 8 bases left in between. Germline CDR1 reads LGHDT; CDR2 reads YNNKEL (reference sequence). The CDR3 consists of 15 residues. CDR3 coding DNA: TGTGCCAGCAGCCAAAGCGCAACCTCCTACAATGAGCAGTTCTTC. Protein sequence: CASSQSATSYNEQFF.

The J gene is TRBJ1-6, the V gene TRBV6-5, with D hard to call. Looked up from germline, CDR1 is MNHEY and CDR2 is SVGAGI. This CDR3 contains 15 residues. Trimming cost V 0 bases and J 9 bases, with 12 bases left between them. CDR3 region: CASSYSGWEGSPLHF. The DNA of the CDR3 is TGTGCCAGCAGTTACTCGGGCTGGGAGGGTTCACCCCTCCACTTT.

V gene TRBV28 combines with J gene TRBJ2-5, with TRBD2 as a possible D gene (5 bases). From germline, CDR1 is MDHEN and CDR2 SYDVKM. This CDR3 is 13 amino acids long. Trimming shortened V by 5 bases and J by 5 bases, and 12 bases separated the two germline ends. CDR3 DNA sequence: TGTGCCAGCAGTGTCGCGGGTGGGGAGACCCAGTACTTC. Its translation: CASSVAGGETQYF.

This rearrangement joins TRBV2 to TRBJ1-5; perhaps TRBD1 as D (6 bases). The CDR3 is 16 amino acids. Per germline, CDR1 SNHLY and CDR2 FYNNEI. V lost 1 base, J lost 2 bases, and 12 bases lay in between. The CDR3 DNA follows: TGTGCCAGCAGTGAAGAGGGGGGGGCGGGCAATCAGCCCCAGCATTTT. This sequence encodes CASSEEGGAGNQPQHF.

This chain uses TRBV9 with TRBJ2-7, with a weak D call TRBD2 (7 bases). Per germline, CDR1 SGDLS and CDR2 YYNGEE. The CDR3 runs to 15 residues. The V end was cut by 3 bases, the J end by 3 bases, with 16 bases between. As DNA, the CDR3 is TGTGCCAGCAGCGCAGGCCCAGGGGAGGGCTACGAGCAGTACTTC. It yields the protein CASSAGPGEGYEQYF.

This chain uses TRBV5-1 with TRBJ2-4; 8 bases are a match to TRBD2. This CDR3 is 14 amino acids long. The ends lost 2 bases at V and 3 bases at J; junction bases unmatched: 1. Per germline, CDR1 SGHRS and CDR2 YFSETQ. The CDR3 loop reads CASSFSGDKNIQYF. The CDR3 DNA reads TGCGCCAGCAGCTTTAGCGGGGACAAAAACATTCAGTACTTC.

This clone was observed many times. The genes are TRBV2 and TRBJ1-5, with TRBD1 identical over 8 bases. The CDR3 runs 15 residues. Unmatched junction bases numbered 10, after V lost 7 bases and J lost 5 bases. Germline assignment: CDR1 SNHLY and CDR2 FYNNEI. CDR3 coding DNA: TGTGCCAGCAAAGGCACAGGGGGATGGGATCAGCCCCAGCATTTT. Translation gives CASKGTGGWDQPQHF.

The CDR3: CSVDPGFQTEAFF. CDR3 nucleotides: TGCAGCGTTGACCCCGGGTTCCAGACTGAAGCTTTCTTT. This chain joins TRBV29-1 and TRBJ1-1; D ambiguous. Trimming removed 3 bases at V and 5 bases at J, with 13 bases between. The CDR3 is 13 residues long. Germline V gene sequence: CDR1 SQVTM, CDR2 ANQGSEA.

The chain employs TRBV6-4 and TRBJ2-1; TRBD2 matches at 10 bases. The CDR3 contains 16 residues. CDR1 is MRHNA and CDR2 is SNTAGT in the germline V gene. V gave up 3 bases and J gave up 9 bases; unmatched junction bases: 11. The DNA of the CDR3 is TGTGCCAGCAGTGAATCCAACAGCGGGGGGGCCGGTGAGCAGTTCTTC. Residues: CASSESNSGGAGEQFF.

This clone has only a few counts. The rearrangement joins TRBV9 to TRBJ1-1; D unresolved. V gave up 4 bases and J gave up 3 bases, with 16 bases separating them. Germline CDR1 is SGDLS and CDR2 is YYNGEE. The CDR3 length is 15 residues. The CDR3 DNA reads TGTGCCAGCAGCTCCTCCGGACGGGGATACACTGAAGCTTTCTTT. Its protein is CASSSSGRGYTEAFF. The full variable domain, its missing parts supplied by reference TRBV9 and TRBJ1-1, is DSGVTQTPKHLITATGQRVTLRCSPRSGDLSVYWYQQSLDQGLQFLIQYYNGEERAKGNILERFSAQQFPDLHSELNLSSLELGDSALYFCASSSSGRGYTEAFFGQGTRLTVV.

Written as DNA, the CDR3 is TGCGCCAGCAGCTTACTGGGACATATTTATAATTCACCCCTCCACTTT. Encoded protein: CASSLLGHIYNSPLHF. The chain couples TRBV5-1 to TRBJ1-6, with D perhaps TRBD1 (6 bases). The germline V gene has CDR1 SGHRS and CDR2 YFSETQ. CDR3 length: 16 amino acids. Trimming removed 2 bases from V and 4 bases from J, with 13 bases in between. The full variable domain, completed using reference TRBV5-1 and TRBJ1-6, is KAGVTQTPRYLIKTRGQQVTLSCSPISGHRSVSWYQQTPGQGLQFLFEYFSETQRNKGNFPGRFSGRQFSNSRSEMNVSTLELGDSALYLCASSLLGHIYNSPLHFGNGTRLTVT.

The V call is TRBV9, the J call TRBJ2-3; 8 bases agree with TRBD2. The junction had 7 bases not matched to a gene; V was cut back by 2 bases and J by 2 bases. The CDR3 is 16 residues long. Germline CDR1 is SGDLS and CDR2 is YYNGEE. CDR3 sequence: CASSVGQRGSTDTQYF. The CDR3 DNA follows: TGTGCCAGCAGCGTGGGCCAGCGGGGGTCCACAGATACGCAGTATTTT.

This chain links TRBV7-9 with TRBJ2-1, with 9 bases that match TRBD2. The germline V gene has CDR1 SEHNR and CDR2 FQNEAQ (reference sequence). The CDR3 is made up of 19 amino acids. The ends lost 5 bases at V and 0 bases at J; junction bases unmatched: 14. Here the CDR3 DNA reads TGTGCCAGCAGCCCTCCCACTAGCGGGCGTATAAGCTCCTACAATGAGCAGTTCTTC. It yields the protein CASSPPTSGRISSYNEQFF. Filled out from reference TRBV7-9 and TRBJ2-1, the complete variable domain reads DTGVSQNPRHKITKRGQNVTFRCDPISEHNRLYWYRQTLGQGPEFLTYFQNEAQLEKSRLLSDRFSAERPKGSFSTLEIQRTEQGDSAMYLCASSPPTSGRISSYNEQFFGPGTRLTVL.

V is TRBV10-3 and J is TRBJ1-1; perhaps TRBD1 as D (6 bases). With 7 bases removed from V and 0 bases from J, the gap between germline ends came to 9 bases. Germline CDR1 ENHRY, CDR2 SYGVKD. This CDR3 has 13 residues. The CDR3 here is CAITGQLNTEAFF. The CDR3 nucleotides are TGTGCCATCACCGGACAGCTGAACACTGAAGCTTTCTTT.

This clone was counted only a few times. The J gene is TRBJ2-2, the V gene TRBV5-1, with a tentative D call TRBD2 (5 bases). V lost 0 bases and J 4 bases, leaving 10 bases between the germline ends. The CDR3 spans 15 residues. Germline CDR1 reads SGHRS; CDR2 reads YFSETQ. Written as DNA, the CDR3 is TGCGCCAGCAGCTTGGACGGGGAAGTCACCGGGGAGCTGTTTTTT. It encodes CASSLDGEVTGELFF.

DNA for the CDR3: TGTGCCAGCAGTTTCCCCCGACAGGGAAGGGCCGGGGAGCTGTTTTTT. Translating gives CASSFPRQGRAGELFF. V usage is TRBV28 and J usage is TRBJ2-2, with 7 positions matching TRBD1. The CDR3 length is 16 residues. Germline lookup yields CDR1 MDHEN and CDR2 SYDVKM. The J segment lost 6 bases and the V segment lost 3 bases, leaving 10 bases of the junction unmatched. Drawing the rest from reference TRBV28 and TRBJ2-2, the complete variable domain is DVKVTQSSRYLVKRTGEKVFLECVQDMDHENMFWYRQDPGLGLRLIYFSYDVKMKEKGDIPEGYSVSREKKERFSLILESASTNQTSMYLCASSFPRQGRAGELFFGEGSRLTVL.

The J gene is TRBJ1-6, the V gene TRBV4-1; TRBD1 matches 7 bases. The V gene's germline CDR1 is MGHRA and CDR2 YSYEKL. Unmatched junction bases numbered 9, after V lost 3 bases and J lost 7 bases. The length of the CDR3 is 16 residues. The CDR3 protein is CASSQRGTVGNSPLHF. The CDR3 nucleotides are TGCGCCAGCAGCCAGAGAGGGACAGTCGGCAATTCACCCCTCCACTTT.

This clone occurred once. The chain couples TRBV19 to TRBJ2-3; 16 nucleotides agree with TRBD2. V lost 2 bases and J lost 0; bases outside the gene matches: 5. This CDR3 region has 19 residues. Per the germline V gene, CDR1 is LNHDA and CDR2 is SQIVND (reference sequence). DNA for the CDR3: TGTGCCAGTAGTATACAAGGGACTAGCGGGAGGGCTAGCACAGATACGCAGTATTTT. This encodes CASSIQGTSGRASTDTQYF. The variable domain in full, with the rest retrieved from reference TRBV19 and TRBJ2-3, is DGGITQSPKYLFRKEGQNVTLSCEQNLNHDAMYWYRQDPGQGLRLIYYSQIVNDFQKGDIAEGYSVSREKKESFPLTVTSAQKNPTAFYLCASSIQGTSGRASTDTQYFGPGTRLTVL.